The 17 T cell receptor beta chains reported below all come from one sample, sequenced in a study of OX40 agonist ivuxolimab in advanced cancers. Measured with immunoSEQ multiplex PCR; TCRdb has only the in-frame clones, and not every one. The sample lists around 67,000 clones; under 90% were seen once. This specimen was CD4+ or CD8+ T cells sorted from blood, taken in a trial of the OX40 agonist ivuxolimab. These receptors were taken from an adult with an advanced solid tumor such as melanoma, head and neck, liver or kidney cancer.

The CDR3 loop reads CATKGRIQETQYF. As DNA, the CDR3 is TGTGCCACCAAGGGGCGGATCCAAGAGACCCAGTACTTC. The rearrangement uses TRBV19 and TRBJ2-5; the D gene is possibly TRBD1 (5 bases). V was cut by 10 bases and J by 1 base, with 13 bases left in between. The CDR3 runs to 13 residues. Germline CDR1 and CDR2: LNHDA and SQIVND (reference sequence).

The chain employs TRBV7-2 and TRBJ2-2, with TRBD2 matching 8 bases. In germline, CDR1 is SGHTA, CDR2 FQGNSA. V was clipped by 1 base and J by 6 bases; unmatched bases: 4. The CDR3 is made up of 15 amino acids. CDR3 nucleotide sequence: TGTGCCAGCAGCTTAGGCCCACTAGCGGCCGGGGAGCTGTTTTTT. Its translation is CASSLGPLAAGELFF.

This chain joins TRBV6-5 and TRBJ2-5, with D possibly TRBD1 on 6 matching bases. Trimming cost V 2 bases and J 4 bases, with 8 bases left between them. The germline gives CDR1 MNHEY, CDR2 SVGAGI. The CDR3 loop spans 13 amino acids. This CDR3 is CASSYGTRETQYF. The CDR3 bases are TGTGCCAGCAGTTACGGGACACGAGAGACCCAGTACTTC.

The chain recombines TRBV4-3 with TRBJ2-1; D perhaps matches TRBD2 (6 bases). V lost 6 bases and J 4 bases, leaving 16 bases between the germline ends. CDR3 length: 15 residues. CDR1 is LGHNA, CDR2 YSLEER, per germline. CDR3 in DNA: TGCGCCAGCAGTAGGGAGCCTAGCGAGTACAATGAGCAGTTCTTC. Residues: CASSREPSEYNEQFF.

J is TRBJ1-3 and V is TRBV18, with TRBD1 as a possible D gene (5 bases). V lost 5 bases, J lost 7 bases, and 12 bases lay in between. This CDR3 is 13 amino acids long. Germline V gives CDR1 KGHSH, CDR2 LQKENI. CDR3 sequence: CASSAQAANTIYF. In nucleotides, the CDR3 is TGTGCCAGCTCAGCACAGGCCGCGAACACCATATATTTT.

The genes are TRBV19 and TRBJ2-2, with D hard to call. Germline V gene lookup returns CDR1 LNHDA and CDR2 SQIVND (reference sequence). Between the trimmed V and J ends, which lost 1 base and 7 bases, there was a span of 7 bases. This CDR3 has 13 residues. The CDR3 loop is CASSIVTVGELFF. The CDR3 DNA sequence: TGTGCCAGTAGTATAGTGACGGTCGGGGAGCTGTTTTTT. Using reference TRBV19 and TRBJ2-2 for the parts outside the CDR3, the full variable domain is DGGITQSPKYLFRKEGQNVTLSCEQNLNHDAMYWYRQDPGQGLRLIYYSQIVNDFQKGDIAEGYSVSREKKESFPLTVTSAQKNPTAFYLCASSIVTVGELFFGEGSRLTVL.

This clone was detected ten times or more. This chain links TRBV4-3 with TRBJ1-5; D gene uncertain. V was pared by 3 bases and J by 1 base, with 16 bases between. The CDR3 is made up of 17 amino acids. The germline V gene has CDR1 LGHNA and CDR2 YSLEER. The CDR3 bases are TGCGCCAGCAGCCACCAGTTCATCGGAAGGAGCAATCAGCCCCAGCATTTT. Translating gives CASSHQFIGRSNQPQHF.

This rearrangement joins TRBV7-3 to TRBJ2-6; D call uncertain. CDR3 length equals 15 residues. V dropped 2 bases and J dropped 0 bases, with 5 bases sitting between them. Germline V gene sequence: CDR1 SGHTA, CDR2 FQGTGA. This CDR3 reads CASSLSSSGANVLTF. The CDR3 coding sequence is TGTGCCAGCAGCTTATCCTCCTCTGGGGCCAACGTCCTGACTTTC.

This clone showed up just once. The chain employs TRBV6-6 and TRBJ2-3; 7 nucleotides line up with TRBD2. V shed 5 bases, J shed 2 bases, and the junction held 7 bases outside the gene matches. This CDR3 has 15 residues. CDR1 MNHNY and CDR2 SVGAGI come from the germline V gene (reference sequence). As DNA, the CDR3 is TGTGCCAGCAGTCCCCCGGGACTAAACACAGATACGCAGTATTTT. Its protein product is CASSPPGLNTDTQYF.

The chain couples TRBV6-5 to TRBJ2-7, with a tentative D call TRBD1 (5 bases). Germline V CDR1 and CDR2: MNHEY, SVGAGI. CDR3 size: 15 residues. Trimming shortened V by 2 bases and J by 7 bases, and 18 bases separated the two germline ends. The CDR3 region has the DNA TGTGCCAGCAGTTACCCCGGTTCCCGGGCAGGGGAGCAGTACTTC. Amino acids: CASSYPGSRAGEQYF.

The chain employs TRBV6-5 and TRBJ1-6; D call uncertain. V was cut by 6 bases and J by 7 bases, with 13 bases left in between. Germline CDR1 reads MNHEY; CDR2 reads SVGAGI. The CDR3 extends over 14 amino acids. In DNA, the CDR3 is TGTGCCAGCAGCCCGGAACAACTCAATTCACCCCTCCACTTT. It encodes CASSPEQLNSPLHF.

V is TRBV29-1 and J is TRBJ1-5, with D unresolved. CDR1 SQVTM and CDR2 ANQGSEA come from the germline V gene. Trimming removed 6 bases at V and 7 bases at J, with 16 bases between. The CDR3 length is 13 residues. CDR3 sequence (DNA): TGCAGCGTCCAGCCGGGTTTTGGGCAGCCCCAGCATTTT. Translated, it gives CSVQPGFGQPQHF.

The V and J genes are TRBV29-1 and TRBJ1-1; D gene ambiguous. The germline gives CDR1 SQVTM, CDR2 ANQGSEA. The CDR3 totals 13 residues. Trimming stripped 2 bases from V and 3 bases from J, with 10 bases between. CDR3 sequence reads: CSVEYAADTEAFF. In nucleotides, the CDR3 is TGCAGCGTTGAATATGCAGCCGACACTGAAGCTTTCTTT.

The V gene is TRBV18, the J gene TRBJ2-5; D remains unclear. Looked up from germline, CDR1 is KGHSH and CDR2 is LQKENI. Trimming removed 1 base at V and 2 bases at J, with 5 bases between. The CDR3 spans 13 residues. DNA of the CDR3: TGTGCCAGCTCACCACTAAGGCAAGAGACCCAGTACTTC. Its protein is CASSPLRQETQYF.

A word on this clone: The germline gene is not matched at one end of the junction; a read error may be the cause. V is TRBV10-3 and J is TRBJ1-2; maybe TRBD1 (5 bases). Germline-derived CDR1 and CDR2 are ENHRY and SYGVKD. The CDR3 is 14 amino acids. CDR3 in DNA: TGTGCCATCACTGAGGGGAGCTCGTACTATGGCTACACCTTC. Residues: CAITEGSSYYGYTF.

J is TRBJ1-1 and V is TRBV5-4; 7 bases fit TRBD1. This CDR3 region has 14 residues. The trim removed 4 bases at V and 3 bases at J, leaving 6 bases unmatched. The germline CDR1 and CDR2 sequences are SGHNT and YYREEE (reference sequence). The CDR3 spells CASSRGDRYTEAFF. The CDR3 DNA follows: TGTGCCAGCAGCCGGGGGGACAGATACACTGAAGCTTTCTTT. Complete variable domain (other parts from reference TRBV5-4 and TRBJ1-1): ETGVTQSPTHLIKTRGQQVTLRCSSQSGHNTVSWYQQALGQGPQFIFQYYREEENGRGNFPPRFSGLQFPNYSSELNVNALELDDSALYLCASSRGDRYTEAFFGQGTRLTVV.

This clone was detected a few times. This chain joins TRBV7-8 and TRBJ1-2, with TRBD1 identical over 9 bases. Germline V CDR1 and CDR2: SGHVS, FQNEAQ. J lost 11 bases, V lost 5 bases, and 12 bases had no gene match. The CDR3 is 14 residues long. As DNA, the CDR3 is TGTGCCAGCAGCCCCCGGGACAGGGCCTTCCTTTACACCTTC. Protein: CASSPRDRAFLYTF.